Sequencing of this T cell receptor beta chain was carried out in a study of T cells in localized non-small cell lung cancer. This clone has just one count. Libraries were prepared by immunoSEQ multiplex PCR; TCRdb keeps only in-frame clonotypes and omits some of them. In the table there are 8,500 to 13,000 clones, over 70% of which are singletons. Germline V gene lookup returns CDR1 SGHAT and CDR2 FQNNGV. The V gene lost 3 bases and the J gene lost 1 base, with 9 bases spanning the gap. This CDR3 is built from 15 residues. The sequence was obtained from a male donor aged 60 or older with stage I lung adenocarcinoma. The chain uses TRBV11-2 and TRBJ2-2, with a tentative D call TRBD2 (6 bases). The starting material was peripheral blood, obtained before any cancer treatment. This CDR3 is CASSLAGGNTGELFF. The DNA for the CDR3 is TGTGCCAGCAGCTTGGCCGGGGGGAACACCGGGGAGCTGTTTTTT.